These 4 T cell receptor beta chains were all obtained from the same sample, sequenced in a study of T cells in Graves' hyperthyroidism and ophthalmopathy. What was amplified from RNA transcripts were TCR beta CDR3 regions. HTBI primers were used for first-round RT-PCR of the TCR CDR3. One entry per CDR3 protein results from TCRdb running MiXCR on the multiplex PCR reads. Among hundreds of thousands of distinct CDR3 sequences listed, 12% to 15% were seen once. The sample was blood. These receptors all come from a woman younger than 30 with Graves' hyperthyroidism.

This chain joins TRBV14 and TRBJ2-5, with unresolved D. V dropped 3 bases and J dropped 7 bases, with 6 bases sitting between them. Germline CDR1 and CDR2: SGHDN and FVKESK. The CDR3 has 11 residues. As DNA, the CDR3 is TGTGCCAGCAGCCAGTCTAGGACCCAGTACTTC. It specifies CASSQSRTQYF.

This clonotype has a handful of counts. The V and J genes are TRBV5-8 and TRBJ1-2; D not resolved. The CDR3 contains 12 residues. CDR1 is SGHTS and CDR2 is YDEGEE in the germline V gene. V lost 4 bases and J 7 bases, leaving 11 bases between the germline ends. CDR3: CASSRKPRGYTF. The CDR3 DNA follows: TGTGCCAGCAGCCGGAAGCCCCGTGGCTACACCTTC.

This clonotype was found many times. The chain employs TRBV28 and TRBJ2-1, with 7 bases that match TRBD2. The ends lost 5 bases at V and 10 bases at J; junction bases unmatched: 11. The CDR3 has 14 amino acids. CDR1 MDHEN and CDR2 SYDVKM come from the germline V gene. CDR3 amino acids: CASSTSAGVNEQFF. The CDR3 nucleotides are TGTGCCAGCAGTACCTCGGCGGGGGTAAACGAGCAGTTCTTC.

This clonotype was counted between two and nine times. This rearrangement joins TRBV7-2 to TRBJ1-1; 7 nucleotides line up with TRBD1. The trim removed 1 base at V and 8 bases at J, leaving 7 bases unmatched. CDR3 size: 14 residues. From germline, CDR1 is SGHTA and CDR2 FQGNSA. CDR3 DNA: TGTGCCAGCAGCTTAGGAACAGGGGTCCCCGAAGCTTTCTTT. Its translation is CASSLGTGVPEAFF.